Listed below are T cell receptor beta chains from one sample, sequenced in a study of cytomegalovirus exposure and HLA in healthy donors. The table came from immunoSEQ multiplex PCR; TCRdb's copy has only in-frame clones and leaves some out. The sample lists roughly 170,000 clones, roughly 78% occurring once. The material sequenced was PBMCs. These receptors were obtained from a woman aged 50 to 60 in good health and CMV-seropositive. CDR3s include the opening cysteine and the closing phenylalanine or tryptophan. Each record gives: V gene, J gene, clone size, D gene, CDR3 DNA, CDR3 protein. The D gene is left open where the match is weak. Clone size appears in some rows only: once, few, many, or a class for an expanded clone.

v_gene: TRBV6-5
j_gene: TRBJ2-1
abundance: -
d_gene: -
CDR3nt: TGTGCCAGCAGTTACTGGACGACAGGATCCTACAATGAGCAGTTCTTC
CDR3aa: CASSYWTTGSYNEQFF

v_gene: TRBV6-5
j_gene: TRBJ2-1
abundance: -
d_gene: -
CDR3nt: TGTGCCAGCAGCCTCCCTACGGGGAACAATGAGCAGTTCTTC
CDR3aa: CASSLPTGNNEQFF

v_gene: TRBV5-1
j_gene: TRBJ2-3
abundance: once
d_gene: TRBD1
CDR3nt: TGCGCCAGCAGCTGGACAGGGCGCACAGATACGCAGTATTTT
CDR3aa: CASSWTGRTDTQYF

v_gene: TRBV19
j_gene: TRBJ1-5
abundance: -
d_gene: TRBD1
CDR3nt: TGTGCCAGTACTTGGCAGGGGGGAAACAATCAGCCCCAGCATTTT
CDR3aa: CASTWQGGNNQPQHF

v_gene: TRBV6-6
j_gene: TRBJ1-1
abundance: -
d_gene: TRBD1
CDR3nt: TGTGCCAGCAGTTACGGGGGACAGGGTGGAACTGAAGCTTTCTTT
CDR3aa: CASSYGGQGGTEAFF

v_gene: TRBV5-4
j_gene: TRBJ2-3
abundance: few
d_gene: TRBD2
CDR3nt: TGTGCCAGCAGCCTGGATAGCGGGCCGGGGGGCACAGATACGCAGTATTTT
CDR3aa: CASSLDSGPGGTDTQYF

v_gene: TRBV4-2
j_gene: TRBJ2-1
abundance: -
d_gene: TRBD2
CDR3nt: TGTGCCAGCAGCCACCTAGCGGGGGGGTCCTACAATGAGCAGTTCTTC
CDR3aa: CASSHLAGGSYNEQFF

v_gene: TRBV6-1
j_gene: TRBJ1-3
abundance: -
d_gene: -
CDR3nt: TGTGCCAGCAGCGCGGACTACTCTGGAAACACCATATATTTT
CDR3aa: CASSADYSGNTIYF

v_gene: TRBV9
j_gene: TRBJ2-1
abundance: -
d_gene: -
CDR3nt: TGTGCCAGCAGCGTAGCTTGGCGGGGAATTTACAATGAGCAGTTCTTC
CDR3aa: CASSVAWRGIYNEQFF

v_gene: TRBV6-5
j_gene: TRBJ2-3
abundance: -
d_gene: -
CDR3nt: TGTGCCAGCAGGCCGACTGGTAACACAGATACGCAGTATTTT
CDR3aa: CASRPTGNTDTQYF

v_gene: TRBV20-1
j_gene: TRBJ1-2
abundance: -
d_gene: TRBD1
CDR3nt: TGCAGTGTTACGACAGGGTGGGGCTACACCTTC
CDR3aa: CSVTTGWGYTF

v_gene: TRBV7-2
j_gene: TRBJ2-1
abundance: -
d_gene: TRBD2
CDR3nt: TGTGCCAGCAGCTTACGTCTAGCGGGGGGTTCCTACAATGAGCAGTTCTTC
CDR3aa: CASSLRLAGGSYNEQFF

v_gene: TRBV9
j_gene: TRBJ2-2
abundance: -
d_gene: -
CDR3nt: TGTGCCAGCAGCCTCGGGGGAACCGGGGAGCTGTTTTTT
CDR3aa: CASSLGGTGELFF

v_gene: TRBV6-6
j_gene: TRBJ2-1
abundance: -
d_gene: TRBD2
CDR3nt: TGTGCCAGCAGACCAAATGAGCGGGGGGGCCGGGGGGAGCAGTTCTTC
CDR3aa: CASRPNERGGRGEQFF

v_gene: TRBV5-6
j_gene: TRBJ2-7
abundance: -
d_gene: TRBD1
CDR3nt: TGTGCCAGCAGCTTTCGGGGGACAGGGTATGGTGAGCAGTACTTC
CDR3aa: CASSFRGTGYGEQYF